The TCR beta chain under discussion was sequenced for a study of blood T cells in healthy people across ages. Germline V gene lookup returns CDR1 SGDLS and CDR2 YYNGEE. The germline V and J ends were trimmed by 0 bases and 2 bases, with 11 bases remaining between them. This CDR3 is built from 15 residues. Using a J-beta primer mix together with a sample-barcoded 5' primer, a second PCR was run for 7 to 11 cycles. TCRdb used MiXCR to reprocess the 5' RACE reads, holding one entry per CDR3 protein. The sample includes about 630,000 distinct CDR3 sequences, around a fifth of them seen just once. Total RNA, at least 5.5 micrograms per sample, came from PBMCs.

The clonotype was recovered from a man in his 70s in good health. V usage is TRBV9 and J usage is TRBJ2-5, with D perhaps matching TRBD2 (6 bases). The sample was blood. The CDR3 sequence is CASSVATGTQETQYF. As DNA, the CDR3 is TGTGCCAGCAGCGTAGCTACTGGGACTCAAGAGACCCAGTACTTC.